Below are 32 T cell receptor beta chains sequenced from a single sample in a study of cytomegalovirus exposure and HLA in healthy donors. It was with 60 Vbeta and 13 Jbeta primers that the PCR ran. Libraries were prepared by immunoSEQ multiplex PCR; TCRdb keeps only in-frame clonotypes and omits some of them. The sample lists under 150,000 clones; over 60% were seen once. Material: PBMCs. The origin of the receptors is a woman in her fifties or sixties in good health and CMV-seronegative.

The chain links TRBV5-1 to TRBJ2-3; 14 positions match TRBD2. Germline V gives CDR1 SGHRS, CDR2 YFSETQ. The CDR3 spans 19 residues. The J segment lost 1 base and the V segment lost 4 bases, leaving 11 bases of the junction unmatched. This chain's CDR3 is CASSRPGLAGVVGTDTQYF. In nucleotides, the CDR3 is TGCGCCAGCAGCAGACCGGGACTAGCGGGAGTTGTTGGCACAGATACGCAGTATTTT.

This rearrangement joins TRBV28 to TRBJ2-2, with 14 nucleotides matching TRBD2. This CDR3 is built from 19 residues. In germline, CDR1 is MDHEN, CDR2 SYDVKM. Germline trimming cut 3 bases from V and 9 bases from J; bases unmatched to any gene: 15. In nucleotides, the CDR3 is TGTGCCAGCAGTTTCCCCGCTGGACTAGCGGGGGGACCCCACCGGGAGCTGTTTTTT. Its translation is CASSFPAGLAGGPHRELFF.

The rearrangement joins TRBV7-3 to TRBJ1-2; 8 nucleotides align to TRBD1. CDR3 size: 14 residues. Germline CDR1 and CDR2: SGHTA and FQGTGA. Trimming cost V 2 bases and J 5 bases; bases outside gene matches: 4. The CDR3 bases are TGTGCCAGCAGCTTAGGGACAGGTGCTTATGGCTACACCTTC. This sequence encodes CASSLGTGAYGYTF.

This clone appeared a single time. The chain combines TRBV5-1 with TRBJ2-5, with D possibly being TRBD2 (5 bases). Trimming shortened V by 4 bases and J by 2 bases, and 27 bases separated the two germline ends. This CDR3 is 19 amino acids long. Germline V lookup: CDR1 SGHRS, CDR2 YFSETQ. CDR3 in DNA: TGCGCCAGCAGCCGTGAGACCGGGAACATACCGATGCAACAAGAGACCCAGTACTTC. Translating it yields CASSRETGNIPMQQETQYF.

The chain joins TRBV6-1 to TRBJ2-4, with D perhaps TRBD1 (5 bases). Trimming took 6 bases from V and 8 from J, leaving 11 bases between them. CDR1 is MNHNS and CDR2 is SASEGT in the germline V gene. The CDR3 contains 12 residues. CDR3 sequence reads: CASRQDVDIQYF. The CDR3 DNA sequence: TGTGCCAGCAGACAGGACGTCGACATTCAGTACTTC.

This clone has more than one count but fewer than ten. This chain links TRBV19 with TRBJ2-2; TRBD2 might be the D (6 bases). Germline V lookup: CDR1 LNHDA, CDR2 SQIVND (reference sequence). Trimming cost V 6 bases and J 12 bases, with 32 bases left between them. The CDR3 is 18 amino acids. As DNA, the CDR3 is TGTGCCAGTAGAAACGGACTTCGATTTATGGGGAGGACTTCAAAGCTGTTTTTT. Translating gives CASRNGLRFMGRTSKLFF.

CDR3 in DNA: TGCGCCAGCAGCCAAGATTTCCTAACGGGGGGAAACACCATATATTTT. It codes for CASSQDFLTGGNTIYF. The genes are TRBV4-1 and TRBJ1-3; no clear D gene. CDR3 length: 16 amino acids. From germline, CDR1 is MGHRA and CDR2 YSYEKL. V lost 0 bases, J lost 4 bases, and 13 bases lay in between.

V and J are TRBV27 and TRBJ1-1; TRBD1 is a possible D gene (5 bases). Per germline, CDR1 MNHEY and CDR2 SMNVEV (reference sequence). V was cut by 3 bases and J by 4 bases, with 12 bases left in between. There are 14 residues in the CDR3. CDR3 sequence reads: CASSFRLRGTEAFF. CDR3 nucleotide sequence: TGTGCCAGCAGTTTTAGGTTAAGGGGCACTGAAGCTTTCTTT.

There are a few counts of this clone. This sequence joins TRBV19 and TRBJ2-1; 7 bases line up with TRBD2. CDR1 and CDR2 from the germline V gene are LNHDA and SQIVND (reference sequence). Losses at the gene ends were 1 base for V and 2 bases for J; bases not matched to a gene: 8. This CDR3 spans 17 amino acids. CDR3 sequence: CASSIGIGTITYNEQFF. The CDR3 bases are TGTGCCAGTAGTATAGGAATTGGGACTATTACCTACAATGAGCAGTTCTTC. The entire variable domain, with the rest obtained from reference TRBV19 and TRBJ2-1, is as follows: DGGITQSPKYLFRKEGQNVTLSCEQNLNHDAMYWYRQDPGQGLRLIYYSQIVNDFQKGDIAEGYSVSREKKESFPLTVTSAQKNPTAFYLCASSIGIGTITYNEQFFGPGTRLTVL.

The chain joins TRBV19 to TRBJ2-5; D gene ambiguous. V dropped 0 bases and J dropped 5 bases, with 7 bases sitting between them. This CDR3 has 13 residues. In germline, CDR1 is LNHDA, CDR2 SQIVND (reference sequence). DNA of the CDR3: TGTGCCAGTAGTATAGACGGGTCCGAGACCCAGTACTTC. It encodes CASSIDGSETQYF. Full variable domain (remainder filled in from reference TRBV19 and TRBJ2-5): DGGITQSPKYLFRKEGQNVTLSCEQNLNHDAMYWYRQDPGQGLRLIYYSQIVNDFQKGDIAEGYSVSREKKESFPLTVTSAQKNPTAFYLCASSIDGSETQYFGPGTRLLVL.

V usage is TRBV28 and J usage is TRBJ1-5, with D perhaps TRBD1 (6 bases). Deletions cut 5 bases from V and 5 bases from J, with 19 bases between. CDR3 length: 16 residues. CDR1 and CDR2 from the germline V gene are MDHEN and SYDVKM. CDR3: CASSPTYTGFDQPQHF. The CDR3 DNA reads TGTGCCAGCAGTCCAACTTATACAGGGTTCGATCAGCCCCAGCATTTT.

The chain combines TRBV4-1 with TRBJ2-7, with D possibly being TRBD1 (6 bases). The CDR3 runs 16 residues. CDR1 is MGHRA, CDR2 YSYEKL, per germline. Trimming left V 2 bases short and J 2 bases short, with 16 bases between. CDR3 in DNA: TGCGCCAGCAGCCAACCCGGACAGCAAAGGGCCTACGAGCAGTACTTC. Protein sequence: CASSQPGQQRAYEQYF.

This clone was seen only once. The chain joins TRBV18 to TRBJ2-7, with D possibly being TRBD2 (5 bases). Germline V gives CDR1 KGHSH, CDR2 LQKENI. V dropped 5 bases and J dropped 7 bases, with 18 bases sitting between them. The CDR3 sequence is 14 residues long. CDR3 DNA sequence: TGTGCCAGCTCATCTCAGTCCGGGGTCGGAGAGCAGTACTTC. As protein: CASSSQSGVGEQYF.

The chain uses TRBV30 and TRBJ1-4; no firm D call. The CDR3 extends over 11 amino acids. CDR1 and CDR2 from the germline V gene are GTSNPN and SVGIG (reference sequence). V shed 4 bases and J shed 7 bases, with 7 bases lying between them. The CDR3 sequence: CAWTFGEKLFF. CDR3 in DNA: TGTGCCTGGACGTTCGGTGAAAAACTGTTTTTT.

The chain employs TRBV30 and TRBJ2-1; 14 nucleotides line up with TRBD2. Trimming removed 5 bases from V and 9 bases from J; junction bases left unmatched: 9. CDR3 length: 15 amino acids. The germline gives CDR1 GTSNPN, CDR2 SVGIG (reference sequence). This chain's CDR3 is CAWSRLAGGPSEQFF. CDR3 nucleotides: TGTGCCTGGTCGAGACTAGCGGGGGGGCCGAGTGAGCAGTTCTTC.

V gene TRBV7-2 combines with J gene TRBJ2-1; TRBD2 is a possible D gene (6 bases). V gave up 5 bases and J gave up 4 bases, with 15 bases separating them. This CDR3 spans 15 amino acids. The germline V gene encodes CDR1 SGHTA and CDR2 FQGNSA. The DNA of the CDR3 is TGTGCCAGCAGCAAAAGAGGGAGGACGTACAATGAGCAGTTCTTC. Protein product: CASSKRGRTYNEQFF.

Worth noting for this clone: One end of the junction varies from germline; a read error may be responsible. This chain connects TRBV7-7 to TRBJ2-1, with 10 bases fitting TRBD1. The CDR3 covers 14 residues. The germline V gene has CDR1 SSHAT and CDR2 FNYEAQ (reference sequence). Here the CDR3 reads CASSLVGQGSEQFF. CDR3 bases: TGTGCTAGCAGCTTAGTGGGACAGGGGAGTGAGCAGTTCTTC.

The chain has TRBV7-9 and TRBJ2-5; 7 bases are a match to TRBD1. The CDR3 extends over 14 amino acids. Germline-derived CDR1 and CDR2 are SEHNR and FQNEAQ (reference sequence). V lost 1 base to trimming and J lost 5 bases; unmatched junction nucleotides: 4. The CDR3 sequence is CASSLEQGRETQYF. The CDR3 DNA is TGTGCCAGCAGCTTAGAACAGGGGCGCGAGACCCAGTACTTC.

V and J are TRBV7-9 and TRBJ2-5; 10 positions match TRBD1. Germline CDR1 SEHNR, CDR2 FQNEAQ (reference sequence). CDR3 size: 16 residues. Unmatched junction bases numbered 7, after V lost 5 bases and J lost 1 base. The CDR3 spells CASSPTGTGVQETQYF. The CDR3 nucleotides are TGTGCCAGCAGCCCCACCGGGACAGGGGTCCAAGAGACCCAGTACTTC.

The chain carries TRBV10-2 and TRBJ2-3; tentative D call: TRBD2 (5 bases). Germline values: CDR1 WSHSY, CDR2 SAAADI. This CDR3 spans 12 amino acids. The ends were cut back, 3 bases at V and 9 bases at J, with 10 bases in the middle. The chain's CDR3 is CASSDERPTQYF. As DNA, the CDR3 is TGCGCCAGCAGTGACGAGCGGCCGACGCAGTATTTT.

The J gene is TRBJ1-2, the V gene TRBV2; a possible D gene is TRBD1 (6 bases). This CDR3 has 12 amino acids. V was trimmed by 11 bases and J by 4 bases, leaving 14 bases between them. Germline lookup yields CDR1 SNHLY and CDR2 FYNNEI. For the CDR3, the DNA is TGTGCCGCTTCAGGGGAAGTCTATGGCTACACCTTC. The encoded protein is CAASGEVYGYTF.

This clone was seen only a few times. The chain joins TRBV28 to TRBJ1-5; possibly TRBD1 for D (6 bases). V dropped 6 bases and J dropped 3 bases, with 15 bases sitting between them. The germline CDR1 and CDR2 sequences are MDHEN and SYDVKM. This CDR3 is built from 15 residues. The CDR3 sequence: CASRIPTGTNQPQHF. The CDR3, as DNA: TGTGCCAGCAGAATTCCGACAGGAACCAATCAGCCCCAGCATTTT.

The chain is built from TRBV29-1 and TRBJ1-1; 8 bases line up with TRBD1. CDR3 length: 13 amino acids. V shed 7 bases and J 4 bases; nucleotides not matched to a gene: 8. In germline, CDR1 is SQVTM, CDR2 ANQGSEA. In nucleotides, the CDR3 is TGCAGCGCGCGCAGGGGGCAGGGCACTGAAGCTTTCTTT. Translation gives CSARRGQGTEAFF.

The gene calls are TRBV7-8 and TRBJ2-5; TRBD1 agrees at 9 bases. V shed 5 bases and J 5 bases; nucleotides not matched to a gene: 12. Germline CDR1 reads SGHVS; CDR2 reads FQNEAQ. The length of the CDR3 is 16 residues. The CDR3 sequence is CASSPNRDRAPETQYF. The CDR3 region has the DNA TGTGCCAGCAGCCCCAACCGGGACAGGGCCCCGGAGACCCAGTACTTC.

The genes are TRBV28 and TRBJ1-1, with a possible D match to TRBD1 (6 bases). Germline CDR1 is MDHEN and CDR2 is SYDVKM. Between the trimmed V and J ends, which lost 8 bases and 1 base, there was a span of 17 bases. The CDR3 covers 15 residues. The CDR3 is CASGASGAQNTEAFF. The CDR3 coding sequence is TGTGCCAGCGGTGCTTCAGGGGCCCAGAACACTGAAGCTTTCTTT. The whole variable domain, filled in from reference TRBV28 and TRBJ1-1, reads DVKVTQSSRYLVKRTGEKVFLECVQDMDHENMFWYRQDPGLGLRLIYFSYDVKMKEKGDIPEGYSVSREKKERFSLILESASTNQTSMYLCASGASGAQNTEAFFGQGTRLTVV.

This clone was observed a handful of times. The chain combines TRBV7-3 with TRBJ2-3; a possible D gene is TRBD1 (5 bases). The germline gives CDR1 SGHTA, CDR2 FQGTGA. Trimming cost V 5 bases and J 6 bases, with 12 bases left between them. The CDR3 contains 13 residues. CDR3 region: CASSLGHGDTQYF. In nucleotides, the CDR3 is TGTGCCAGCAGCCTTGGACACGGGGATACGCAGTATTTT.

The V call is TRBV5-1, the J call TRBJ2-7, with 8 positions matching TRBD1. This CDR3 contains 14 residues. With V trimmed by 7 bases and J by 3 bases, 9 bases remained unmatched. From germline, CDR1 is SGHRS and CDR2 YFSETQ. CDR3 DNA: TGCGCCAGCGGGAGGACAGGGCGAAACTACGAGCAGTACTTC. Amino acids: CASGRTGRNYEQYF.

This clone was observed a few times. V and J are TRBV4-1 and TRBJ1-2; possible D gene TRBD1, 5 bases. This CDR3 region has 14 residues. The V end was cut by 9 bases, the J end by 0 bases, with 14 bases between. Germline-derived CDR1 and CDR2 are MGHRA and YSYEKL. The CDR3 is CASGEGPANYGYTF. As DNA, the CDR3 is TGCGCCAGTGGGGAGGGACCAGCTAACTATGGCTACACCTTC.

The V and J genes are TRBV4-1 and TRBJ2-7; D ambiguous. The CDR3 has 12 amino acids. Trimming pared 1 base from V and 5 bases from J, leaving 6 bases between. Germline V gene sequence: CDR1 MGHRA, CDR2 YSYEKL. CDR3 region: CASSQVPNEQYF. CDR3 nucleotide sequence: TGCGCCAGCAGCCAAGTCCCTAACGAGCAGTACTTC.

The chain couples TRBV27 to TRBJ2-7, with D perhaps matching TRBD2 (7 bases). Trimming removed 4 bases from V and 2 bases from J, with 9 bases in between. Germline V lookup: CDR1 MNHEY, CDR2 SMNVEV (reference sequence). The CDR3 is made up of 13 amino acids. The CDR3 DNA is TGTGCCAGCAGTTCCGGGGGGCCCTACGAGCAGTACTTC. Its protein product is CASSSGGPYEQYF.

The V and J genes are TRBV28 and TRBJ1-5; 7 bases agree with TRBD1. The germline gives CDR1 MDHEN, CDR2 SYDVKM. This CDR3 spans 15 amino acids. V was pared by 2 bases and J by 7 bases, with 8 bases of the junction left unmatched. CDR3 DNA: TGTGCCAGCAGTTTACCCAGACAGGGTAAACAGCCCCAGCATTTT. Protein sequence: CASSLPRQGKQPQHF.

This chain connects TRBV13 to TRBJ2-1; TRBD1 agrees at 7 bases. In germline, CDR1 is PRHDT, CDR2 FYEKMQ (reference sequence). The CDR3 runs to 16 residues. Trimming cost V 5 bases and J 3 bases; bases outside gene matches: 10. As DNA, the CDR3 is TGTGCCAGCAGCCCCCCCGAGGGGGCCGGCTACAATGAGCAGTTCTTC. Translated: CASSPPEGAGYNEQFF.